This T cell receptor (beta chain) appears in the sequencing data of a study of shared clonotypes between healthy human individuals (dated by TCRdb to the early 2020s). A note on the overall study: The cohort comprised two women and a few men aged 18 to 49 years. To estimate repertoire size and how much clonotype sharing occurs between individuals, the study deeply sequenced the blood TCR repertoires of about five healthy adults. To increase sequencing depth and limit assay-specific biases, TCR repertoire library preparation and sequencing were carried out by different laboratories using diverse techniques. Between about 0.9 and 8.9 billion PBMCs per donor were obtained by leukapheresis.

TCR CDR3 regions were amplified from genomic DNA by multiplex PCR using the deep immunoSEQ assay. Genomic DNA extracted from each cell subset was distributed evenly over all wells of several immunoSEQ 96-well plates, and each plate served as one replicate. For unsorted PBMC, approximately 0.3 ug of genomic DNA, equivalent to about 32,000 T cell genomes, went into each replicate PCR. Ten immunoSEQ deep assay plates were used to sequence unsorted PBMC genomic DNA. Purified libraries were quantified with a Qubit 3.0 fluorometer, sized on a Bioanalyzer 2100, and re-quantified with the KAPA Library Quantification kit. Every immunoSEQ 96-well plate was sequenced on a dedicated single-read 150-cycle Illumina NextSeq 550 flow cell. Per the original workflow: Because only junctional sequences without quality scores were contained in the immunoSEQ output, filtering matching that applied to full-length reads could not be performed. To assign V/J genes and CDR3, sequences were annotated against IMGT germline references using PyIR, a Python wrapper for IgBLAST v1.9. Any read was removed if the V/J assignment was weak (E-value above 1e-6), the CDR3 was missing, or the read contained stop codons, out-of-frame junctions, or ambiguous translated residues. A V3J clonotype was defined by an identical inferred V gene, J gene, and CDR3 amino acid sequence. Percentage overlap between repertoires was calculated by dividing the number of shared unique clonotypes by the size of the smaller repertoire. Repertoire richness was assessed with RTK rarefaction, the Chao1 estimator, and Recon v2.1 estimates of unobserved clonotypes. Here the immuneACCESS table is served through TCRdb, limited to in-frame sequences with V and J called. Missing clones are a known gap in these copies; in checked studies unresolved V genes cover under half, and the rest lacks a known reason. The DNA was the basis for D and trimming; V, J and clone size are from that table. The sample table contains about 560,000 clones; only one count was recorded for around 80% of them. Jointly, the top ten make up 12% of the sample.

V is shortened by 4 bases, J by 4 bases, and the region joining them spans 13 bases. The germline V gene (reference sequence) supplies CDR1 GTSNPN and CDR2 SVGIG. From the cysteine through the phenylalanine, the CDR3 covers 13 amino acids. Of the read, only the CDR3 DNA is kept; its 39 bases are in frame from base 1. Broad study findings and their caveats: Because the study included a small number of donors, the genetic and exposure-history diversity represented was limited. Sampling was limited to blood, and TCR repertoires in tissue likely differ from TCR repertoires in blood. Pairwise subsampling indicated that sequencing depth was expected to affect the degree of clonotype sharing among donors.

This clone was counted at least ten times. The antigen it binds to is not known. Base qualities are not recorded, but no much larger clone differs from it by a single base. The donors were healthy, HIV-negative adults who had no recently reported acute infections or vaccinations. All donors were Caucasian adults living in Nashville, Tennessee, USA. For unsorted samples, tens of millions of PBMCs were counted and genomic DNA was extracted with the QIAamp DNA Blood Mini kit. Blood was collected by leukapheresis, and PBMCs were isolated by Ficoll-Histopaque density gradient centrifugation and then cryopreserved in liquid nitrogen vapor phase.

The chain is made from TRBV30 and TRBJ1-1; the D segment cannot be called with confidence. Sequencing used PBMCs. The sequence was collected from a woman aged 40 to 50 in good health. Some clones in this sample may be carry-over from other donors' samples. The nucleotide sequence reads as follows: TGTGCCTGGATATTGCGGCGGAGCACTGAAGCTTTCTTT. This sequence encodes CAWILRRSTEAFF.